Below are 8 T cell receptor beta chains sequenced from a single sample in a study of cytomegalovirus exposure and HLA in healthy donors. The study ran its PCR with 60 Vbeta and 13 Jbeta primers. Generated by immunoSEQ multiplex PCR, the TCRdb table keeps only in-frame clones and is missing some. The top ten hold 2.2% of the sample, which has about 130,000 clones, 80% seen once. The sequenced sample was PBMCs. Source of these receptors: a man aged 30 to 45 in good health and CMV-seronegative.

CDR3 loop: CASSHRQGLSNQPQHF. The DNA of the CDR3 is TGTGCCAGCAGCCATCGACAGGGTTTGAGCAATCAGCCCCAGCATTTT. The chain uses TRBV7-2 and TRBJ1-5; 7 bases line up with TRBD1. There are 16 residues in the CDR3. The germline CDR1 and CDR2 sequences are SGHTA and FQGNSA. Germline trimming cut 5 bases from V and 1 base from J; bases unmatched to any gene: 8. The variable domain in full, with the rest retrieved from reference TRBV7-2 and TRBJ1-5, is GAGVSQSPSNKVTEKGKDVELRCDPISGHTALYWYRQSLGQGLEFLIYFQGNSAPDKSGLPSDRFSAERTGGSVSTLTIQRTQQEDSAVYLCASSHRQGLSNQPQHFGDGTRLSIL.

This rearrangement joins TRBV6-4 to TRBJ2-3; TRBD2 matches 8 bases. With V trimmed by 7 bases and J by 6 bases, 12 bases remained unmatched. This CDR3 comprises 15 residues. CDR1 is MRHNA, CDR2 SNTAGT, per germline. The DNA of the CDR3 is TGTGCCAGCACCACTAGCGGACCCCCGGTGGATACGCAGTATTTT. As protein: CASTTSGPPVDTQYF.

V and J are TRBV28 and TRBJ1-4, with D unclear. Trimming stripped 3 bases from V and 8 bases from J, with 13 bases between. The CDR3 has 14 residues. Germline V gene sequence: CDR1 MDHEN, CDR2 SYDVKM. CDR3 sequence (DNA): TGTGCCAGCAGTTTTCTCCTTACATGGGAAAAACTGTTTTTT. Translating gives CASSFLLTWEKLFF.

V and J are TRBV7-2 and TRBJ2-5; D is perhaps TRBD1 (6 bases). V lost 6 bases and J 5 bases, leaving 13 bases between the germline ends. Per the germline V gene, CDR1 is SGHTA and CDR2 is FQGNSA. This CDR3 spans 13 amino acids. The CDR3 DNA sequence: TGTGCCAGCAGGCGAACAGGGTTGGAGACCCAGTACTTC. Translated: CASRRTGLETQYF.

The rearrangement joins TRBV27 to TRBJ2-2; perhaps TRBD1 as D (5 bases). V lost 5 bases, J lost 4 bases, and 17 bases lay in between. The length of the CDR3 is 16 residues. Germline V lookup: CDR1 MNHEY, CDR2 SMNVEV (reference sequence). CDR3 protein: CASSPQVPPSTGELFF. CDR3 DNA: TGTGCCAGCAGTCCACAGGTCCCACCGAGCACCGGGGAGCTGTTTTTT.

The chain links TRBV5-3 to TRBJ2-7, with TRBD2 matching over 11 bases. TRBV5-3 is flagged as an ORF with uncertain function. The CDR3 runs 16 residues. The V gene end was trimmed by 0 bases and the J gene end by 3 bases; junction bases not matched to a gene: 5. Written as DNA, the CDR3 is TGTGCCAGAAGCTTGGTGGGTGGACTAGCGGGCTACGAGCAGTACTTC. Translated: CARSLVGGLAGYEQYF.

The rearrangement links TRBV14 to TRBJ1-6; D remains ambiguous. The germline CDR1 and CDR2 sequences are SGHDN and FVKESK. Trimming removed 4 bases from V and 10 bases from J, with 11 bases in between. CDR3 size: 13 residues. CDR3 loop: CASSPRTYSPLHF. The CDR3 DNA sequence: TGTGCCAGCAGCCCGCGCACCTACTCACCCCTCCACTTT.

The sample holds a few counts of this clone. The chain combines TRBV5-7 with TRBJ2-7; 8 positions agree with TRBD2. TRBV5-7 is identified as an open reading frame with a role that is uncertain. This CDR3 contains 16 residues. V shed 0 bases, J shed 3 bases, and the junction held 8 bases outside the gene matches. The DNA of the CDR3 is TGTGCCAGCAGCTTGGCCTACCCGGGACTAGACTACGAGCAGTACTTC. Its translation is CASSLAYPGLDYEQYF.